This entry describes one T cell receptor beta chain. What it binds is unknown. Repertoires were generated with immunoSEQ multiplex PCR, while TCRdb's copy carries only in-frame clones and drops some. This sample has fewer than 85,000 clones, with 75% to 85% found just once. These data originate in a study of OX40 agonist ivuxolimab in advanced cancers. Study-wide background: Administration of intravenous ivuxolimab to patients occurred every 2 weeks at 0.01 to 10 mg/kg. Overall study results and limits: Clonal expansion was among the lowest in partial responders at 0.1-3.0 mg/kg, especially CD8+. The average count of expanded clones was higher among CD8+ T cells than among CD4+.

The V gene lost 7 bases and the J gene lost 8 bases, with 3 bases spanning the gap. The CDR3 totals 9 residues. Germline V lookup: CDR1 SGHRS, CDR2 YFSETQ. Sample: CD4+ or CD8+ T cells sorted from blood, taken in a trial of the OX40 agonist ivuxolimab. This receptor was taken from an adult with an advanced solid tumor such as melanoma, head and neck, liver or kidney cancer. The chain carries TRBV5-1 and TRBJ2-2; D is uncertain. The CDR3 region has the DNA TGCGCCAGCTCGGGGGAGCTGTTTTTT. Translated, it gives CASSGELFF.